These T cell receptor beta chains were read from a single sample in a study of CD8+ T cells in alopecia areata. The repertoire was sequenced with immunoSEQ multiplex PCR; TCRdb's copy has only in-frame clones and lacks some. The profile shows 180,000 or so clones, about three fifths of them singletons. The sequencing here drew on CD4+ T cells sorted from blood, taken at week 24, from a patient treated with tofacitinib. These receptors were obtained from a human donor with alopecia areata. Both conserved end residues are part of each CDR3. The D gene is left open where the match is weak. Clone size is not always given. Where it is, it says once, few, many or a class for expanded clones.

V	D	size	J	CDR3	DNA
TRBV29-1	TRBD1	NA	TRBJ2-7	CSVAYNRGHDEQYF	TGCAGCGTTGCATACAACAGGGGGCACGACGAGCAGTACTTC
TRBV2	NA	NA	TRBJ1-2	CASSRDPRTGYTF	TGTGCCAGCAGCCGGGACCCCCGGACGGGCTACACCTTC
TRBV9	TRBD1	NA	TRBJ1-1	CASSVETGLGVTEAFF	TGTGCCAGCAGCGTAGAGACAGGGCTCGGGGTCACTGAAGCTTTCTTT
TRBV5-6	TRBD1	NA	TRBJ2-1	CASRVQGTSYNEQFF	TGTGCCAGCAGGGTACAGGGGACCTCCTACAATGAGCAGTTCTTC
TRBV29-1	NA	NA	TRBJ2-1	CSGVSGLVNEQFF	TGCAGCGGAGTATCGGGACTCGTCAATGAGCAGTTCTTC
TRBV15	TRBD2	NA	TRBJ2-1	CATSVTGLAGGNSYNEQFF	TGTGCCACCAGCGTGACGGGACTAGCGGGGGGGAACTCCTACAATGAGCAGTTCTTC
TRBV30	TRBD2	NA	TRBJ2-7	CAWSVLAESYEQYF	TGTGCCTGGAGTGTTCTAGCGGAGTCCTACGAGCAGTACTTC
TRBV9	NA	NA	TRBJ2-1	CASSVGLALNEQFF	TGTGCCAGCAGCGTAGGCCTAGCGTTAAATGAGCAGTTCTTC
TRBV30	NA	NA	TRBJ1-1	CAWSLKSEAFF	TGTGCCTGGAGTTTAAAGTCTGAAGCTTTCTTT
TRBV7-9	NA	few	TRBJ2-4	CASSLVLRSNIQYF	TGTGCCAGCAGCTTAGTGTTGAGGTCAAACATTCAGTACTTC
TRBV5-1	NA	NA	TRBJ2-7	CASSLERDGSYEQYF	TGCGCCAGCAGCTTGGAACGGGACGGCTCCTACGAGCAGTACTTC
TRBV30	TRBD2	NA	TRBJ2-1	CARSGLAGGSYNEQFF	TGTGCCCGGAGTGGGCTAGCGGGAGGGTCCTACAATGAGCAGTTCTTC
TRBV19	TRBD1	NA	TRBJ1-1	CASSRRRDRVSEAFF	TGTGCCAGTAGTAGACGCCGGGACAGGGTGTCTGAAGCTTTCTTT
TRBV6-6	NA	few	TRBJ2-5	CASREGGRETQYF	TGTGCCAGCAGGGAGGGGGGACGAGAGACCCAGTACTTC
TRBV7-9	NA	few	TRBJ2-5	CASSRIVEGQQYF	TGTGCCAGCAGCCGGATCGTGGAAGGCCAGCAGTACTTC
TRBV23-1	TRBD1	NA	TRBJ2-5	CAVYTGVQETQYF	TGCGCCGTTTATACAGGGGTCCAAGAGACCCAGTACTTC
TRBV6-5	TRBD1	NA	TRBJ1-1	CASSGQGTEAFF	TGTGCCAGCAGTGGACAGGGCACTGAAGCTTTCTTT
TRBV5-4	NA	once	TRBJ1-4	CASSLDGWGEKLFF	TGTGCCAGCAGCTTGGACGGTTGGGGTGAAAAACTGTTTTTT
TRBV4-1	TRBD1	NA	TRBJ1-2	CASSQQDRGRYGYTF	TGCGCCAGCAGCCAACAGGACAGGGGCCGCTATGGCTACACCTTC
TRBV5-1	TRBD2	NA	TRBJ2-5	CASSSGTFQETQYF	TGCGCCAGCAGTAGCGGGACGTTCCAAGAGACCCAGTACTTC
TRBV18	NA	NA	TRBJ1-4	CASSPGQAGEKLFF	TGTGCCAGCTCACCAGGCCAGGCGGGTGAAAAACTGTTTTTT
TRBV9	NA	NA	TRBJ2-3	CASSVGGSDTHSTQYF	TGTGCCAGCAGCGTAGGCGGATCGGACACCCATTCGACGCAGTATTTT
TRBV30	TRBD2	NA	TRBJ2-1	CAWSVILAGGEQFF	TGTGCCTGGAGTGTGATACTAGCGGGAGGTGAGCAGTTCTTC
TRBV7-2	NA	few	TRBJ2-5	CASSLVPFGQETQYF	TGTGCCAGCAGCTTGGTACCGTTTGGGCAAGAGACCCAGTACTTC
TRBV4-1	NA	NA	TRBJ2-6	CASSQVRGSSGANVLTF	TGCGCCAGCAGCCAAGTGAGGGGAAGCTCTGGGGCCAACGTCCTGACTTTC
TRBV28	TRBD2	NA	TRBJ2-7	CASSLAPSGGYEQYF	TGTGCCAGCAGTTTGGCCCCTAGCGGAGGCTACGAGCAGTACTTC
TRBV4-3	NA	NA	TRBJ1-1	CASSQEVRRRFTEAFF	TGCGCCAGCAGCCAAGAAGTTCGGCGGAGGTTCACTGAAGCTTTCTTT
TRBV7-9	TRBD1	few	TRBJ2-3	CASSLDRTGDTQYF	TGTGCCAGCAGCTTAGACCGGACAGGAGATACGCAGTATTTT
TRBV19	TRBD1	NA	TRBJ1-2	CASIKPGGEAGYTF	TGTGCCAGTATTAAACCAGGGGGGGAGGCTGGCTACACCTTC
TRBV6-5	NA	many	TRBJ2-7	CASYNRETYEQYF	TGTGCCAGCTACAATAGGGAAACCTACGAGCAGTACTTC
TRBV28	NA	NA	TRBJ2-4	CASRNGQPKNIQYF	TGTGCCAGCAGGAATGGACAGCCCAAAAACATTCAGTACTTC
TRBV27	TRBD1	NA	TRBJ2-3	CASSWGQGAHTDTQYF	TGTGCCAGCAGTTGGGGACAGGGGGCCCACACAGATACGCAGTATTTT
TRBV29-1	NA	NA	TRBJ1-1	CSVLDMPANTEAFF	TGCAGCGTGTTGGACATGCCCGCGAACACTGAAGCTTTCTTT
TRBV5-1	NA	NA	TRBJ1-1	CASSPDGNTEAFF	TGCGCCAGCAGCCCGGACGGGAACACTGAAGCTTTCTTT
TRBV5-1	TRBD2	once	TRBJ2-3	CASSPRTSGVTSTDTQYF	TGCGCCAGCAGCCCGAGGACTAGCGGGGTGACTAGCACAGATACGCAGTATTTT
TRBV6-5	NA	NA	TRBJ2-6	CASSSRRSGANVLTF	TGTGCCAGCAGTAGCCGGCGATCTGGGGCCAACGTCCTGACTTTC
TRBV5-1	TRBD2	NA	TRBJ2-5	CASSFSVSRGEETQYF	TGCGCCAGCAGCTTTTCGGTCTCGCGGGGGGAAGAGACCCAGTACTTC
TRBV29-1	NA	NA	TRBJ2-2	CSGRPPNTGELFF	TGCAGTGGGAGACCACCGAACACCGGGGAGCTGTTTTTT
TRBV18	NA	NA	TRBJ1-5	CASSLTGDSNQPQHF	TGTGCCAGCTCCCTGACAGGAGATAGCAATCAGCCCCAGCATTTT
TRBV18	NA	NA	TRBJ2-4	CASSQADIQYF	TGTGCCAGCTCACAGGCCGACATTCAGTACTTC
TRBV7-3	NA	NA	TRBJ2-3	CASSLQGSADTQYF	TGTGCCAGCAGCTTACAGGGGAGCGCAGATACGCAGTATTTT
TRBV5-1	NA	NA	TRBJ2-3	CASSLSGSRTDTQYF	TGCGCCAGCAGCTTGTCTGGCTCCCGCACAGATACGCAGTATTTT